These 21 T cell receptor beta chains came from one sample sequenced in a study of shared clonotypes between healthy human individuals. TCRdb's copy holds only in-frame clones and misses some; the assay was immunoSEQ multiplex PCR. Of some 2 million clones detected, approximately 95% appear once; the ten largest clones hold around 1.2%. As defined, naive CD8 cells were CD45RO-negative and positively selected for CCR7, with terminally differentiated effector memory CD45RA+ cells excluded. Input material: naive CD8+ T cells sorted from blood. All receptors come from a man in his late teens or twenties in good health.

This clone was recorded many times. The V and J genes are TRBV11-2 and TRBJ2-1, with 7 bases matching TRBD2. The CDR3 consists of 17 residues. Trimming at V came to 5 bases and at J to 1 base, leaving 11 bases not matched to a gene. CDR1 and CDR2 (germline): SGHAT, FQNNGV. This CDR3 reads CASSPMEASGSYNEQFF. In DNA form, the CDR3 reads TGTGCCAGCAGCCCTATGGAGGCTAGCGGATCCTACAATGAGCAGTTCTTC.

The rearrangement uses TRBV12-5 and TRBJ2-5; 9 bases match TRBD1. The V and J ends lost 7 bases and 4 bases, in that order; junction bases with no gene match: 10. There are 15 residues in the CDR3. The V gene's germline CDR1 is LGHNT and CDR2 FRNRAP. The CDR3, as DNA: TGTGCTAGTGTCCCACAGAACAGGGGGCGAGAGACCCAGTACTTC. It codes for CASVPQNRGRETQYF. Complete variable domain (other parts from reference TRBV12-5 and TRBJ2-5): DARVTQTPRHKVTEMGQEVTMRCQPILGHNTVFWYRQTMMQGLELLAYFRNRAPLDDSGMPKDRFSAEMPDATLATLKIQPSEPRDSAVYFCASVPQNRGRETQYFGPGTRLLVL.

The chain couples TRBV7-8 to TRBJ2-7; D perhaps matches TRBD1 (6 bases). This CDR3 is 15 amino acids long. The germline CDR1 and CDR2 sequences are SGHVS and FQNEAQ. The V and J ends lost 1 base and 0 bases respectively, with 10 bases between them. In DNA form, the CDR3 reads TGTGCCAGCAGCTTAGTAGAGGGGGACTCCTACGAGCAGTACTTC. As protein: CASSLVEGDSYEQYF.

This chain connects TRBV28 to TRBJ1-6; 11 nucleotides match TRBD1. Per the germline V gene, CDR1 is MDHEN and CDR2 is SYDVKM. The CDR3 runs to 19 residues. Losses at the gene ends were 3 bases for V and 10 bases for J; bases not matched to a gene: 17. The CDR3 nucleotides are TGTGCCAGCAGTTTGACCTTTCCCCCGGGACAGGGGGACCTATCACCCCTCCACTTT. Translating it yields CASSLTFPPGQGDLSPLHF. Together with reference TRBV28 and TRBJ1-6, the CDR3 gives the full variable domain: DVKVTQSSRYLVKRTGEKVFLECVQDMDHENMFWYRQDPGLGLRLIYFSYDVKMKEKGDIPEGYSVSREKKERFSLILESASTNQTSMYLCASSLTFPPGQGDLSPLHFGNGTRLTVT.

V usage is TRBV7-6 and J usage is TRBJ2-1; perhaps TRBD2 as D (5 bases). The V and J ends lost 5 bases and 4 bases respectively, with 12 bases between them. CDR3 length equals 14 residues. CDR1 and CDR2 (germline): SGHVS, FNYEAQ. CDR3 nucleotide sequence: TGTGCCAGCAGCCCGGGGAGCCTGTACAATGAGCAGTTCTTC. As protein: CASSPGSLYNEQFF. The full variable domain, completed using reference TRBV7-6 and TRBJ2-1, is GAGVSQSPRYKVTKRGQDVALRCDPISGHVSLYWYRQALGQGPEFLTYFNYEAQQDKSGLPNDRFSAERPEGSISTLTIQRTEQRDSAMYRCASSPGSLYNEQFFGPGTRLTVL.

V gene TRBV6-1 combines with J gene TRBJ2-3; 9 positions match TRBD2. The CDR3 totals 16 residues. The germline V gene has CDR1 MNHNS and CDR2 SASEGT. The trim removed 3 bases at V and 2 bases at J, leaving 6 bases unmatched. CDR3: CASSDLSGGSTDTQYF. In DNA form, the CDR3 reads TGTGCCAGCAGTGACCTTAGCGGGGGCTCCACAGATACGCAGTATTTT.

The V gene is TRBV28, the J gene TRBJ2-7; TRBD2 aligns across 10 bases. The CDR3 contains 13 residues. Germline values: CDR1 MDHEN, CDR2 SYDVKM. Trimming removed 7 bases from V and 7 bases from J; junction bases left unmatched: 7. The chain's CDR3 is CASKISGGVEQYF. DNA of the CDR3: TGTGCCAGCAAAATCAGCGGGGGGGTTGAGCAGTACTTC.

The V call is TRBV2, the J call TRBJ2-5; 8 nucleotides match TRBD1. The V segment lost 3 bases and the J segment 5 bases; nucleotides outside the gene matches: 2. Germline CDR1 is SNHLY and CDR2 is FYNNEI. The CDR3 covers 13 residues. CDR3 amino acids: CASSDDRGETQYF. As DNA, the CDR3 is TGTGCCAGCAGTGACGACAGGGGCGAGACCCAGTACTTC. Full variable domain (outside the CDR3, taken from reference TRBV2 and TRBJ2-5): EPEVTQTPSHQVTQMGQEVILRCVPISNHLYFYWYRQILGQKVEFLVSFYNNEISEKSEIFDDQFSVERPDGSNFTLKIRSTKLEDSAMYFCASSDDRGETQYFGPGTRLLVL.

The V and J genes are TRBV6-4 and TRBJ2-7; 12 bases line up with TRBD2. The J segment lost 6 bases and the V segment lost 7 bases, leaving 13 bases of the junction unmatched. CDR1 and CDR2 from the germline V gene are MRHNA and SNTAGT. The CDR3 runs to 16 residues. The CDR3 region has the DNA TGTGCCAGCAAGGAGGCCCCGGGACTAGCGGGCACCGAGCAGTACTTC. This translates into CASKEAPGLAGTEQYF.

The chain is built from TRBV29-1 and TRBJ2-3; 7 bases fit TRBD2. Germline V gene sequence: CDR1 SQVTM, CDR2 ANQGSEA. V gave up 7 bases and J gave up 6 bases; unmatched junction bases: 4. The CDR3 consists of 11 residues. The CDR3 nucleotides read TGCAGCGCACGGGACTACGATACGCAGTATTTT. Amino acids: CSARDYDTQYF.

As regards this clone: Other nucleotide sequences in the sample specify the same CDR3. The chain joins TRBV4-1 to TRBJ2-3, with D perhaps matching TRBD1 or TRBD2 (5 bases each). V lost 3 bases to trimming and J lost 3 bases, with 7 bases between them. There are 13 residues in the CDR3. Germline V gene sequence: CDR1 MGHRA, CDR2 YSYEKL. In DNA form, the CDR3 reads TGCGCCAGCAGCCAGGGACGGACAGATACGCAGTATTTT. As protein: CASSQGRTDTQYF.

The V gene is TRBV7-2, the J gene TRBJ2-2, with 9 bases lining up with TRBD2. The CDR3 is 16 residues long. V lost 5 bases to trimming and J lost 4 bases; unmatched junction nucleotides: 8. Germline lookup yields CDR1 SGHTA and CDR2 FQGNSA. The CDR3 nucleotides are TGTGCCAGCAGCCCCTTAGCGGGAGATGGCACCGGGGAGCTGTTTTTT. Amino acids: CASSPLAGDGTGELFF. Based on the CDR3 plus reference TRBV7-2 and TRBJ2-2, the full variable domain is GAGVSQSPSNKVTEKGKDVELRCDPISGHTALYWYRQSLGQGLEFLIYFQGNSAPDKSGLPSDRFSAERTGGSVSTLTIQRTQQEDSAVYLCASSPLAGDGTGELFFGEGSRLTVL.

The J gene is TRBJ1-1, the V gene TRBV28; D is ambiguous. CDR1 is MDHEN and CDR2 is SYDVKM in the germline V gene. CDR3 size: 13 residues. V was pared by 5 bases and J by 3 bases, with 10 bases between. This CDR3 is CASSQVWDTEAFF. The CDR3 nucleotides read TGTGCCAGCAGTCAGGTCTGGGACACTGAAGCTTTCTTT.

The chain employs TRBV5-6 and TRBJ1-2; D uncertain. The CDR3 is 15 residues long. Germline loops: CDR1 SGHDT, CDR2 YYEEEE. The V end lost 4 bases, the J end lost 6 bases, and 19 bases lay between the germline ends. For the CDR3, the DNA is TGTGCCAGCAGCGCAACCAGGACCGACGTTAATGGCTACACCTTC. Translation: CASSATRTDVNGYTF.

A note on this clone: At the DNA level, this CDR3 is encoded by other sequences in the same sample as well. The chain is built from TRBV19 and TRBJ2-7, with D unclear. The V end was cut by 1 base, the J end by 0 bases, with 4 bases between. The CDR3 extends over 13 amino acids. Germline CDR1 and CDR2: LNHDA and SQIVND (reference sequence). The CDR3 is CASSIVGSYEQYF. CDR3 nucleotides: TGTGCCAGTAGTATAGTGGGCTCCTACGAGCAGTACTTC.

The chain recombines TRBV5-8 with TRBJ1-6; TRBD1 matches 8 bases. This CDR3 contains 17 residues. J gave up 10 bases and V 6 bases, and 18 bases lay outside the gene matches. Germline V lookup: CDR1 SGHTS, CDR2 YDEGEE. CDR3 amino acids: CASTQPGTGTLESPLHF. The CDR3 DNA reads TGTGCCAGCACCCAGCCCGGGACAGGCACGTTAGAATCACCCCTCCACTTT.

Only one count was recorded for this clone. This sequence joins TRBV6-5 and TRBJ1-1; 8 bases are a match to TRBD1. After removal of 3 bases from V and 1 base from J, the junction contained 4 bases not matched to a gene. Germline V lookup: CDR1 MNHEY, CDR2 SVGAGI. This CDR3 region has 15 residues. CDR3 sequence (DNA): TGTGCCAGCAGTTATTCGGACAGGGCGAACACTGAAGCTTTCTTT. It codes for CASSYSDRANTEAFF.

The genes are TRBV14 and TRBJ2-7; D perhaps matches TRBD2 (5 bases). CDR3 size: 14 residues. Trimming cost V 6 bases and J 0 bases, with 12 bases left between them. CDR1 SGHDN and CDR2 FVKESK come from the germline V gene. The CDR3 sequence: CASRPRGSSYEQYF. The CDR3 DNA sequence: TGTGCCAGCAGACCTCGGGGAAGCTCCTACGAGCAGTACTTC.

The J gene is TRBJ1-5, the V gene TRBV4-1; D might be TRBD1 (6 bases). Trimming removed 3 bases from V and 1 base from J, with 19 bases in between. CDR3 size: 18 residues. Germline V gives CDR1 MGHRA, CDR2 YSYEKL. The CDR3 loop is CASSQGGLTGESNQPQHF. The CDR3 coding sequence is TGCGCCAGCAGCCAGGGAGGGCTGACAGGTGAGAGCAATCAGCCCCAGCATTTT.

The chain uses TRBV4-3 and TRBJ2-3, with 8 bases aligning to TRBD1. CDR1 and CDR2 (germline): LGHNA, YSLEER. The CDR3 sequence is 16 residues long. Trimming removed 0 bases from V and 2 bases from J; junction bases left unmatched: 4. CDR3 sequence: CASSQDETGDTDTQYF. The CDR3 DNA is TGCGCCAGCAGCCAAGACGAGACAGGGGACACAGATACGCAGTATTTT.

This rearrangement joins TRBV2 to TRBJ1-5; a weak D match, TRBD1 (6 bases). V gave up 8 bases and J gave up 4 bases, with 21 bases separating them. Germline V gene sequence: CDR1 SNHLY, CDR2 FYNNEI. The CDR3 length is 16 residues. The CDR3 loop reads CASRGLTGEGNQPQHF. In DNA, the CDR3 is TGTGCCAGCCGGGGGCTAACGGGGGAGGGAAATCAGCCCCAGCATTTT.